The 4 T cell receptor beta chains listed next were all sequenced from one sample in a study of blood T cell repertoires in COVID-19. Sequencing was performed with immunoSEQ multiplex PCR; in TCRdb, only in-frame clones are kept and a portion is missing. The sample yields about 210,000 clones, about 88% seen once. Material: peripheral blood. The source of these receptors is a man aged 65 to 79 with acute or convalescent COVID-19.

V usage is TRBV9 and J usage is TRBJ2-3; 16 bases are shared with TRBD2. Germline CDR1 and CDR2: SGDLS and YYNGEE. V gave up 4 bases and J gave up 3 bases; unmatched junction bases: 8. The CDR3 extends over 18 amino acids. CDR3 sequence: CASSSVGTSGRVTDTQYF. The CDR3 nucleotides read TGTGCCAGCAGCTCAGTAGGGACTAGCGGGAGGGTTACAGATACGCAGTATTTT. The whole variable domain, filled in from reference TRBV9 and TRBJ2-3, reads DSGVTQTPKHLITATGQRVTLRCSPRSGDLSVYWYQQSLDQGLQFLIQYYNGEERAKGNILERFSAQQFPDLHSELNLSSLELGDSALYFCASSSVGTSGRVTDTQYFGPGTRLTVL.

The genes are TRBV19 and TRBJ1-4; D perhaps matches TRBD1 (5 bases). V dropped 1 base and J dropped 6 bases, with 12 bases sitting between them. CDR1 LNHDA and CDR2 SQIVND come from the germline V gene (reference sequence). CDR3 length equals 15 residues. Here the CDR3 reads CASSIGGSVDEKLFF. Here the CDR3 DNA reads TGTGCCAGTAGTATAGGGGGCTCGGTGGATGAAAAACTGTTTTTT. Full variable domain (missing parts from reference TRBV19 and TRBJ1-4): DGGITQSPKYLFRKEGQNVTLSCEQNLNHDAMYWYRQDPGQGLRLIYYSQIVNDFQKGDIAEGYSVSREKKESFPLTVTSAQKNPTAFYLCASSIGGSVDEKLFFGSGTQLSVL.

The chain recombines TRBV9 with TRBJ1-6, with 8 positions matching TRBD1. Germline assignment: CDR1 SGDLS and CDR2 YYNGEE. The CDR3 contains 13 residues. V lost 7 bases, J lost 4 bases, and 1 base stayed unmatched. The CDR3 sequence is CASDRGYNSPLHF. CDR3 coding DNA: TGTGCCAGCGACAGGGGATATAATTCACCCCTCCACTTT.

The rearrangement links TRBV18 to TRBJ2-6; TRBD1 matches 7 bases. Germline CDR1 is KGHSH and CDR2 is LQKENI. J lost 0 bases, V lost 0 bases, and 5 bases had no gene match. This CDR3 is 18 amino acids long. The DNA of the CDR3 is TGTGCCAGCTCACCACCGGGACAGCTCCTCTCTGGGGCCAACGTCCTGACTTTC. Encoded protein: CASSPPGQLLSGANVLTF.